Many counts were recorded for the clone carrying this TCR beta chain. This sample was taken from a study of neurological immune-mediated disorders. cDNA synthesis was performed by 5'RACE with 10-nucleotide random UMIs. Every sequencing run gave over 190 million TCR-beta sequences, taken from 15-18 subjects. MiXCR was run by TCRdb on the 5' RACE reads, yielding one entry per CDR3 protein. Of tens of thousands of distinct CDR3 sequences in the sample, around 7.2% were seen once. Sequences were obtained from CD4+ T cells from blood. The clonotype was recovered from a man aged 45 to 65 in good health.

The CDR3 loop reads CASSQAGGRDQETQYF. DNA for the CDR3: TGTGCCAGCAGCCAAGCGGGCGGGAGGGACCAAGAGACCCAGTACTTC. V and J are TRBV3-1 and TRBJ2-5; 9 bases are shared with TRBD2. This CDR3 comprises 16 residues. Trimming took 1 base from V and 0 from J; bases not matched to a gene: 3. The V gene's germline CDR1 is LGHDT and CDR2 YNNKEL (reference sequence).